This T cell receptor (beta chain) emerged from a study of blood T cell repertoires in COVID-19. Study as a whole: There were acute and convalescent COVID-19 samples, and they came from the United States, Italy and Spain.

V was trimmed by 1 base and J by 0 bases, leaving 18 bases between them. Looked up from germline, CDR1 is LGHDT and CDR2 is YNNKEL (reference sequence). CDR3 size: 19 residues. Sequencing was performed with immunoSEQ multiplex PCR; in TCRdb, only in-frame clones are kept and a portion is missing. The profile shows tens of thousands of clones, 80% of them singletons. The source is a woman aged 80 or over with acute or convalescent COVID-19. The sample comprised peripheral blood. The rearrangement uses TRBV3-1 (or the pseudogene TRBV3-2) and TRBJ2-2; perhaps TRBD2 as D (6 bases). CDR3 region: CASSQVYGAGGSNTGELFF. The CDR3 nucleotides are TGTGCCAGCAGCCAAGTTTACGGTGCCGGGGGTTCGAACACCGGGGAGCTGTTTTTT.